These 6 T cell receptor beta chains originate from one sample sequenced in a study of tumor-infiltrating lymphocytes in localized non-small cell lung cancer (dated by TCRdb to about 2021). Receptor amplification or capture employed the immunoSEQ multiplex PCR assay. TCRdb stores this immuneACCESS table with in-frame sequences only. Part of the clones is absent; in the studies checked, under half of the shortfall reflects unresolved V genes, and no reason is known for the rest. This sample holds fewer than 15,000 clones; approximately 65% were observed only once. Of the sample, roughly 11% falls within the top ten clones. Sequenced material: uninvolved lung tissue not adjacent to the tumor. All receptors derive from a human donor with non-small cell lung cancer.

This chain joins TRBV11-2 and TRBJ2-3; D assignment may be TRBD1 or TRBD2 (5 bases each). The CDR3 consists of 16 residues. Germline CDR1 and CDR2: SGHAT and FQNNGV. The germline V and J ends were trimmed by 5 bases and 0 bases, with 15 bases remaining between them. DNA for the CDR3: TGTGCCAGCAGCCCTGGGCGAGGGGCTAGCACAGATACGCAGTATTTT. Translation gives CASSPGRGASTDTQYF.

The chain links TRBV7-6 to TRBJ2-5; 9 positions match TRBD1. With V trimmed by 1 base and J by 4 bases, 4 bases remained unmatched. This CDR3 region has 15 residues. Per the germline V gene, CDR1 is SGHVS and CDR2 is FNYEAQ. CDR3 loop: CASSLVRTGVETQYF. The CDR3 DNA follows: TGTGCCAGCAGCTTAGTAAGGACAGGGGTAGAGACCCAGTACTTC.

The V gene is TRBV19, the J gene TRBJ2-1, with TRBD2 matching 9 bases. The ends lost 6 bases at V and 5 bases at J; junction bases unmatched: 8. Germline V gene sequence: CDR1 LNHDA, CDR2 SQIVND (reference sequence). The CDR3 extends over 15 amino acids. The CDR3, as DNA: TGTGCCAGTAGGATTAGCGGGAGCTATGACAATGAGCAGTTCTTC. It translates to CASRISGSYDNEQFF.

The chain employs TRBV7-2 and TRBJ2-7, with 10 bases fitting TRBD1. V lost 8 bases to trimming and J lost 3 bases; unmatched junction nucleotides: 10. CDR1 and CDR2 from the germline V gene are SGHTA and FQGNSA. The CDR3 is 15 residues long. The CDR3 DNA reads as TGTGCCAGCGCGGAGGGACAGGGGACGATCTACGAGCAGTACTTC. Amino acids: CASAEGQGTIYEQYF.

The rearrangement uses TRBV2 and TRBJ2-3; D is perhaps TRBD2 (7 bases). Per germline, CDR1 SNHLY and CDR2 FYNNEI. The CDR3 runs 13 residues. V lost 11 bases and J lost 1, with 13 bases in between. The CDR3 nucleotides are TGTGCCGGGGGGGCGGGGGGCACAGATACGCAGTATTTT. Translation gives CAGGAGGTDTQYF.

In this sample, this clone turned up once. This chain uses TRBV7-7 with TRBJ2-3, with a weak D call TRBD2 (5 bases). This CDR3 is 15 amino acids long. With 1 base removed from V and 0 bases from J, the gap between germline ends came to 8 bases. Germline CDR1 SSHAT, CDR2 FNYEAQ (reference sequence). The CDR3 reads CASSLGSGSTDTQYF. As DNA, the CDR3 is TGTGCCAGCAGCTTAGGGAGCGGAAGCACAGATACGCAGTATTTT.